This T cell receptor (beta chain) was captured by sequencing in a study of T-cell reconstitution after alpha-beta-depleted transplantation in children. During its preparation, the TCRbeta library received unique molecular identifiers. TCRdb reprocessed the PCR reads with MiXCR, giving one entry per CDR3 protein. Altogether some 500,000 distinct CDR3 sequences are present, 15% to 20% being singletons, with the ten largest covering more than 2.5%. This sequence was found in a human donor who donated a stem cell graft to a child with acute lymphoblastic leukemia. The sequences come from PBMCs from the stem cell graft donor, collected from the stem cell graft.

CDR3 DNA: TGTGCCAGCAGTTTTACAGCGGAAAATACCTACGAGCAGTACTTC. Protein: CASSFTAENTYEQYF. This chain links TRBV27 with TRBJ2-7; TRBD2 is a possible D gene (5 bases). This CDR3 contains 15 residues. The germline V gene encodes CDR1 MNHEY and CDR2 SMNVEV (reference sequence). V was pared by 3 bases and J by 2 bases, with 14 bases between.